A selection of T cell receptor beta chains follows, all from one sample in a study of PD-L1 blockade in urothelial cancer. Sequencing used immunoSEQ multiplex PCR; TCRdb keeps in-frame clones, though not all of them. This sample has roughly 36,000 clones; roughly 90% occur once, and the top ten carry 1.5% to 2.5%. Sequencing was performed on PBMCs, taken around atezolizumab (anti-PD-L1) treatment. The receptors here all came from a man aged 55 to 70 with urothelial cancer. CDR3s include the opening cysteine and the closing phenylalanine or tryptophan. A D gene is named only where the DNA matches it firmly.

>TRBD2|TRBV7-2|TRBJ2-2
TGTGCCAGCAGCTCGGAGCGGGGGGGGTCCGGGGAGCTGTTTTTT
CASSSERGGSGELFF
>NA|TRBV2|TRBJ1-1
TGTGCCAGCAGTGAGTGGCAGTCGAACACTGAAGCTTTCTTT
CASSEWQSNTEAFF
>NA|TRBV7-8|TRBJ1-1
TGTGCCAGCAGCTTAGCGCGAGTCGGGAACACTGAAGCTTTCTTT
CASSLARVGNTEAFF
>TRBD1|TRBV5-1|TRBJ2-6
TGCGCCAGCAGCCGTCAGGGGGCGTCGGGGGCCAACGTCCTGACTTTC
CASSRQGASGANVLTF
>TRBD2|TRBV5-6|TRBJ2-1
TGTGCCAGCAGCTCGAGACTAGCGGGAGCGGCTCAAGAGCAGTTCTTC
CASSSRLAGAAQEQFF
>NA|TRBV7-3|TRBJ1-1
TGTGCCAGCAGCTTATCCGACAGTTCTCTAGCTTTCTTT
CASSLSDSSLAFF
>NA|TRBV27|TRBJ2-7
TGTGCCAGCGGAACTTTGGGGGCAGGAGAGTACGAGCAGTACTTC
CASGTLGAGEYEQYF
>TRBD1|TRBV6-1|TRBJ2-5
TGTGCCAGCAGTGCGAACACTGGACAGGGGGCGGAGACCCAGTACTTC
CASSANTGQGAETQYF
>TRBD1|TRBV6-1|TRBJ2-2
TGTGCCAGCAGTGAAGTACAGGGGAGCGGGGAGCTGTTTTTT
CASSEVQGSGELFF
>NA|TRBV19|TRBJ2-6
TGTGCCAGTAGGTCGTCCTCTGGGGCCAACGTCCTGACTTTC
CASRSSSGANVLTF
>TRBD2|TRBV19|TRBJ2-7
TGTGCCAGTAGTGCAAGGGTTAGCGGGAACTCCTACGAGCAGTACTTC
CASSARVSGNSYEQYF
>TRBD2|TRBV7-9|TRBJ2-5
TGTGCCAGCAGCTCCGGGACTAGCGGGAGAGGAGGAGAGACCCAGTACTTC
CASSSGTSGRGGETQYF
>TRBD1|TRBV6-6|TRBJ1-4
TGTGCCAGCACCTTACAGGGGCGGGAAAAACTGTTTTTT
CASTLQGREKLFF
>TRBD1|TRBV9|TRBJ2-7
TGTGCCAGCAGCGTAGGACTGGGACAGAACAACGAGCAGTACTTC
CASSVGLGQNNEQYF
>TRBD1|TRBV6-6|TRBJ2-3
TGTGCCAGCAGTCATCCACAGGGGAGCACAGATACGCAGTATTTT
CASSHPQGSTDTQYF